This TCR beta chain was documented in a study of T cell responses to AZD1222 COVID-19 vaccine. This clone was picked up a small number of times. Its antigen is as yet unknown. Findings and limits, study-wide: Clonal diversity may have been underestimated, and the donors were mostly white British, with more females than males. Only a handful of AZD1222 recipients were seropositive at baseline. Increases in Spike-specific TCR breadth and depth were seen after two AZD1222 doses. With dominance at 160-218 and 743-854, vaccine-associated CD4 TCRs spanned spike.

TCRdb's copy holds only in-frame clones and misses some; the assay was immunoSEQ multiplex PCR. Of tens of thousands of clones listed, 80% were seen once; the top ten hold roughly 5.2%. Sample: peripheral blood, taken 28 days after the second AZD1222 dose. This sequence was found in an adult who received the AZD1222 COVID-19 vaccine.

Here the CDR3 reads CASTSSRGTTEAFF. The DNA of the CDR3 is TGTGCCAGTACTTCGAGCAGGGGGACTACTGAAGCTTTCTTT. V is TRBV19 and J is TRBJ1-1; 7 nucleotides align to TRBD1. The CDR3 runs 14 residues. Germline lookup yields CDR1 LNHDA and CDR2 SQIVND (reference sequence). The V gene end was trimmed by 7 bases and the J gene end by 5 bases; junction bases not matched to a gene: 10.